This T cell receptor beta chain emerged from a study of blood T cells in healthy people across ages. Researchers isolated at least 6.5 million PBMCs per sample. CDR3 length equals 12 residues. Trimming removed 7 bases from V and 4 bases from J, with 8 bases in between. CDR1 is LNHDA, CDR2 SQIVND, per germline (reference sequence). This clonotype came up a few times. Its specificity is not known. Study results and limitations: The study regarded diversity estimates from one million T cells as underestimates. With age, beta diversity per million T cells declined roughly linearly, significantly by 40.

The second PCR ran about 6 to 11 cycles with a sample-barcoded 5' primer and J-beta primers. One entry per CDR3 protein, called by TCRdb with MiXCR from the 5' RACE reads. Among 550,000 to 650,000 distinct CDR3 sequences listed, roughly a quarter were seen once. These data are also associated with another study on T cells of mothers and their children.

The chain recombines TRBV19 with TRBJ1-5; D is ambiguous. Sequencing input: blood. The sequence was obtained from a boy aged 2-9 years in good health. As DNA, the CDR3 is TGTGCCAGTACCGAGGGAAATCAGCCCCAGCATTTT. Translated: CASTEGNQPQHF.